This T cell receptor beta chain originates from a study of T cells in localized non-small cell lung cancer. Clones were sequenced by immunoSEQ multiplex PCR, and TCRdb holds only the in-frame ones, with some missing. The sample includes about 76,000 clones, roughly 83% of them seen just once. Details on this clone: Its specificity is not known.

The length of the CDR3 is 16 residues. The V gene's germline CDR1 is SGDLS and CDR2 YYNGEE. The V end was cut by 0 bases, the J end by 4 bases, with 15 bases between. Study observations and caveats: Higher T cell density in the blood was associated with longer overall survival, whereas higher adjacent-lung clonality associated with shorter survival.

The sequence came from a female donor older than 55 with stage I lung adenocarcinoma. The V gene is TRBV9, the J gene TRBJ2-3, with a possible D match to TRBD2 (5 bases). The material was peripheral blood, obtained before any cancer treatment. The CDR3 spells CASSVGMRGGADTQYF. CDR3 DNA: TGTGCCAGCAGCGTAGGGATGAGAGGAGGCGCAGATACGCAGTATTTT.